This TCR beta chain derives from a study of blood T cell repertoires in COVID-19. At the level of the study: Researchers got acute and convalescent COVID-19 samples from the United States, Italy and Spain.

Only in-frame clones appear in the TCRdb table, and some are missing; sequencing was by immunoSEQ multiplex PCR. The sample holds 300,000 to 450,000 clones; 87% are singletons and the top ten take over 0.8%. Cohort 3 donors counted as recovered after two negative PCRs, clearance, or resolved symptoms. Trimming took 6 bases from V and 0 from J; bases not matched to a gene: 8. CDR1 and CDR2 from the germline V gene are SNHLY and FYNNEI. The CDR3 totals 17 residues. The sequenced sample was PBMCs or T cells enriched from blood (not recorded which). The chain has TRBV2 and TRBJ1-4; 9 bases agree with TRBD1. The sequence derives from a woman between 25 and 40 years old who had recovered from COVID-19. The CDR3 here is CASRTDRGFATNEKLFF. The CDR3 bases are TGTGCCAGCAGAACGGACAGGGGCTTTGCAACTAATGAAAAACTGTTTTTT.